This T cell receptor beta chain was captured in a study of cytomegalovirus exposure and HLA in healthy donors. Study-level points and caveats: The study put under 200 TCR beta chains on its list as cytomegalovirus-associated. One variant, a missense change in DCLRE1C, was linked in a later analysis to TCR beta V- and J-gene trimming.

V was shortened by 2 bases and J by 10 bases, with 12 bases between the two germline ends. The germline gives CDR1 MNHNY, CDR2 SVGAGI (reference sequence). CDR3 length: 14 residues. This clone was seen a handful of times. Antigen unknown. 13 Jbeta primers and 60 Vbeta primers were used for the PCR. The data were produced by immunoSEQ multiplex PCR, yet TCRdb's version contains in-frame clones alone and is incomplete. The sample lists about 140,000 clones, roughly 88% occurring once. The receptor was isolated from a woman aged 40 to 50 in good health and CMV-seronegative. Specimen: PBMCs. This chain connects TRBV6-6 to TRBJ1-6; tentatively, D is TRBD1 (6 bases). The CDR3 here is CASSYKGGESPLHF. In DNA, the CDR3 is TGTGCCAGCAGTTACAAAGGGGGAGAATCACCCCTCCACTTT.